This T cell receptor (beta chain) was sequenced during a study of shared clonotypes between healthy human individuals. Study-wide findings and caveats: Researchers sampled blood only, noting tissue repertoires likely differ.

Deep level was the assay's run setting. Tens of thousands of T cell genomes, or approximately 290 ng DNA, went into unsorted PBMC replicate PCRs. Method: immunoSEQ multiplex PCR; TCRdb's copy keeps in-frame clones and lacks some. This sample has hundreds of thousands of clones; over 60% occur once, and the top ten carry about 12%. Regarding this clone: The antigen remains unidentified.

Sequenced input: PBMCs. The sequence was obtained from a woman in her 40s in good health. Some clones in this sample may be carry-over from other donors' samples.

The DNA for the CDR3 is TGTGCCAGTCACGCCGGGAGCTCCTACGAGCAGTACTTC. Residues: CASHAGSSYEQYF. V and J are TRBV28 and TRBJ2-7; D may be TRBD2 (6 bases). Trimming removed 9 bases from V and 0 bases from J, with 12 bases in between. The CDR3 extends over 13 amino acids. Germline V CDR1 and CDR2: MDHEN, SYDVKM.